These 3 T cell receptor beta chains were sequenced from one sample in a study of neurological immune-mediated disorders. A single record per CDR3 protein comes from TCRdb applying MiXCR to the 5' RACE reads. The data hold roughly 45,000 distinct CDR3 sequences, with around 13% observed a single time. Time point denoted: longitudinal time-point 2. The sample was PBMCs. The receptors were gathered from a male donor with HTLV-1-associated myelopathy (HAM/TSP).

This chain connects TRBV27 to TRBJ2-1, with D possibly being TRBD1 (6 bases). V was pared by 2 bases and J by 4 bases, with 12 bases between. Germline values: CDR1 MNHEY, CDR2 SMNVEV (reference sequence). The CDR3 loop spans 15 amino acids. The CDR3 DNA reads as TGTGCCAGCAGTTTAACCTTCCAGGGGTACAATGAGCAGTTCTTC. It codes for CASSLTFQGYNEQFF.

This clonotype was counted many times. The V call is TRBV12-3 or TRBV12-4, the J call TRBJ2-7, with D tentatively TRBD2 (5 bases). The CDR3 runs to 12 residues. V was trimmed by 0 bases and J by 6 bases, leaving 6 bases between them. The CDR3 nucleotides are TGTGCCAGCAGTTTAGCGAGGGTCGAGCAGTACTTC. Its protein product is CASSLARVEQYF.

This clonotype was counted at least ten times. The V and J genes are TRBV7-2 and TRBJ1-3, with no clear D. V was cut by 5 bases and J by 0 bases, with 5 bases left in between. The germline V gene has CDR1 SGHTA and CDR2 FQGNSA. This CDR3 has 13 residues. CDR3 protein: CASSTNSGNTIYF. For the CDR3, the DNA is TGTGCCAGCAGCACGAACTCTGGAAACACCATATATTTT.